Shown below are 11 T cell receptor beta chains from a single sample sequenced in a study of T cells in Graves' hyperthyroidism and ophthalmopathy (dated by TCRdb to about 2019). The protocol used for the library was multiplex PCR. Sequencing was carried out with an Illumina HiSeq 2000. Amplification of TCR beta CDR3 regions was carried out from RNA transcripts. For the first round of RT-PCR on the TCR CDR3, the HTBI primer set was used together with the Qiagen OneStep RT-PCR kit. The public sequencing data were trimmed at Q25 with fastp and processed into clonotypes with MiXCR by TCRdb, which kept only in-frame beta chains. Entries are consolidated by CDR3 protein sequence, retaining the most common genes and DNA. A total of approximately 400,000 distinct CDR3 sequences appear in this sample, more than 15% of them only once. The ten most abundant clones make up 12% to 15% of the sample. The sequenced material came from blood. The receptors here all came from a woman under 30 with Graves' hyperthyroidism.

The table lists this clonotype with many counts. This chain joins TRBV29-1 and TRBJ2-7; D possibly corresponds to TRBD1 (6 bases). The germline V and J ends were trimmed by 0 bases and 1 base, with 16 bases remaining between them. The CDR3 runs 16 residues. Germline loops: CDR1 SQVTM, CDR2 ANQGSEA. CDR3 nucleotides: TGCAGCGTTGAAGATCGGCTGGGGGCCGTATCCTACGAGCAGTACTTC. Its translation: CSVEDRLGAVSYEQYF.

There are a few counts of this clonotype. This sequence joins TRBV10-3 and TRBJ1-5; D not certain. The CDR3 consists of 16 residues. The germline gives CDR1 ENHRY, CDR2 SYGVKD. Trimming shortened V by 0 bases and J by 2 bases, and 11 bases separated the two germline ends. Here the CDR3 DNA reads TGTGCCATCAGTGAGTCTGTGGGATTCGGCAATCAGCCCCAGCATTTT. This sequence encodes CAISESVGFGNQPQHF.

There are many counts of this clonotype. CDR3 coding DNA: TGCGCCAGCAGCTTGGGTGGGCGATACGAGCAGTACTTC. Its translation: CASSLGGRYEQYF. This chain connects TRBV5-1 to TRBJ2-7; D not resolved. V lost 0 bases to trimming and J lost 4 bases, with 8 bases between them. CDR1 is SGHRS, CDR2 YFSETQ, per germline. The CDR3 has 13 amino acids.

This clonotype was seen repeatedly, ten times or more. V and J are TRBV18 and TRBJ1-1; tentatively, D is TRBD1 (6 bases). Germline CDR1 KGHSH, CDR2 LQKENI. V was shortened by 3 bases and J by 1 base, with 15 bases between the two germline ends. The length of the CDR3 is 16 residues. DNA of the CDR3: TGTGCCAGCTCACCCCGCCGGGGGCTTCGGAACACTGAAGCTTTCTTT. It is translated as CASSPRRGLRNTEAFF.

The chain recombines TRBV19 with TRBJ1-2; 10 nucleotides agree with TRBD1. The ends lost 3 bases at V and 4 bases at J; junction bases unmatched: 8. The V gene's germline CDR1 is LNHDA and CDR2 SQIVND (reference sequence). The CDR3 runs 16 residues. The CDR3 is CASSILDRGQGYGYTF. The DNA of the CDR3 is TGTGCCAGTAGTATTCTCGACAGGGGGCAAGGCTATGGCTACACCTTC.

The chain combines TRBV12-3 or TRBV12-4 with TRBJ1-5; no clear D gene. CDR3 size: 13 residues. V lost 4 bases, J lost 8 bases, and 12 bases lay in between. CDR3 sequence reads: CASSSWDKEPQHF. CDR3 bases: TGTGCCAGCAGTTCATGGGATAAGGAGCCCCAGCATTTT.

Concerning this clonotype itself: A much larger clone differs from this one at a single base, so this may be a read error. This chain uses TRBV28 with TRBJ1-5; 8 bases map to TRBD1. Germline CDR1 and CDR2: MDHEN and SYDVKM. The CDR3 spans 16 residues. CDR3 sequence reads: CTSSFKDRAFNQPQHF. CDR3 nucleotides: TGTACCAGCAGTTTTAAGGACAGGGCCTTCAATCAGCCCCAGCATTTT.

This clonotype has at least ten counts. V and J are TRBV20-1 and TRBJ2-7, with 9 bases matching TRBD1. Germline V gives CDR1 DFQATT, CDR2 SNEGSKA (reference sequence). The CDR3 covers 15 residues. The J segment lost 1 base and the V segment lost 0 bases, leaving 4 bases of the junction unmatched. CDR3 DNA: TGCAGTGCTAGAGAGACGGGACAGGGATCCTACGAGCAGTACTTC. This translates into CSARETGQGSYEQYF.

The chain recombines TRBV15 with TRBJ2-1; D uncertain. This CDR3 has 14 amino acids. V was cut by 8 bases and J by 2 bases, with 13 bases left in between. Germline CDR1 and CDR2: LNHNV and YYDKDF (reference sequence). CDR3 residues: CATGKTPAYNEQFF. The CDR3 DNA is TGTGCCACCGGAAAGACACCGGCCTACAATGAGCAGTTCTTC.

This clonotype has ten or more counts. The rearrangement uses TRBV6-1 and TRBJ1-1, with D tentatively TRBD1 (6 bases). V lost 10 bases and J lost 1, with 16 bases in between. Looked up from germline, CDR1 is MNHNS and CDR2 is SASEGT. The CDR3 is made up of 14 amino acids. As DNA, the CDR3 is TGTGCCACACGGCCCGGGGGGCAGAACACTGAAGCTTTCTTT. This translates into CATRPGGQNTEAFF.

The sample holds many counts of this clonotype. The rearrangement joins TRBV12-3 or TRBV12-4 to TRBJ2-1, with 7 nucleotides matching TRBD1. The ends lost 6 bases at V and 12 bases at J; junction bases unmatched: 8. The length of the CDR3 is 12 residues. The CDR3 nucleotides are TGTGCCAGCAGCCATTCGACAGGGTGGCAGTTCTTC. Its protein product is CASSHSTGWQFF.